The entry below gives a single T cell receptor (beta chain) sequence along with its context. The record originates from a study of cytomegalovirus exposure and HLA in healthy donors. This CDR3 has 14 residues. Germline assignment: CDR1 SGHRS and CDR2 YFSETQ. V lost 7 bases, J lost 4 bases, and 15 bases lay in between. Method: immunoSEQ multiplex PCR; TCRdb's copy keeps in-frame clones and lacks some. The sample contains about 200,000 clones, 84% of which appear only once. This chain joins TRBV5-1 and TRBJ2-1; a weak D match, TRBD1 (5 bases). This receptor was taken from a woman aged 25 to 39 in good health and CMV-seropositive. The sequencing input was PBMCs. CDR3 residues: CASAITPGYNEQFF. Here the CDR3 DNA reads TGCGCCAGCGCTATTACCCCAGGGTACAATGAGCAGTTCTTC.